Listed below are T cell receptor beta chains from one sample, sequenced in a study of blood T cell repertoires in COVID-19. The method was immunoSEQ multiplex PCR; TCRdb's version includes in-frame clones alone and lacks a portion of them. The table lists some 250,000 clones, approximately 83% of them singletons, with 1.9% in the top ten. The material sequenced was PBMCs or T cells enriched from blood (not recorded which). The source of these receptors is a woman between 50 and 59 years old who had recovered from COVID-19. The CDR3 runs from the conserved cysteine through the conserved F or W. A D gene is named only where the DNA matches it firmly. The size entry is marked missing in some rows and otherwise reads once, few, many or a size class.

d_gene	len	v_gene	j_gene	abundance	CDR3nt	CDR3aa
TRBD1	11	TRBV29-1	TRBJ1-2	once	TGCAGCTTTACAGGGGGGTATGGCTACACCTTC	CSFTGGYGYTF
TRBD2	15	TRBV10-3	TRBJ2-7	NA	TGTGCCATCAGTCTTCGGGAGGGACCCTACGAGTGGCAGTACTTC	CAISLREGPYEWQYF
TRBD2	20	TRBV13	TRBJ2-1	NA	TGTGCCAGCAGCTTATCTTTTGAACTAGCGGGAGAGGTCCCCTACAATGAGCAGTTCTTC	CASSLSFELAGEVPYNEQFF
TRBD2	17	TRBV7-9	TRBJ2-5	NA	TGTGCCAGCAGCTTCCCACCTGAGCGGGAAGTCCAAGAGACCCAGTACTTC	CASSFPPEREVQETQYF
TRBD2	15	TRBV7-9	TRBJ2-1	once	TGTGCCAGCAGCTCGGGACTAGTCACTTACAATGAGCAGTTCTTC	CASSSGLVTYNEQFF
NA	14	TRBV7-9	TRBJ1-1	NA	TGTGCCAGCAGCTTAGACAGAGTGAACACTGAAGCTTTCTTT	CASSLDRVNTEAFF
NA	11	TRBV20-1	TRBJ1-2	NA	TGCAGTGCTAGAGATCAAAATGGCTACACCTTC	CSARDQNGYTF
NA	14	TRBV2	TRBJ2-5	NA	TGTGCCAGTGGCACAGGGTCCGCCCAAGAGACCCAGTACTTC	CASGTGSAQETQYF
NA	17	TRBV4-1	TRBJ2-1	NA	TGCGCCAGCAGCCAAGAGGTGTCGGGGAGCTCCTACAATGAGCAGTTCTTC	CASSQEVSGSSYNEQFF
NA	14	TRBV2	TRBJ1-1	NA	TGTGCCAGCAGTGACTTGCAGGGTGGCACTGAAGCTTTCTTT	CASSDLQGGTEAFF
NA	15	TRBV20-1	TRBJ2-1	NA	TGCAGTGCTAGTGGGTGGTTAGCGCGGCGCAATGAGCAGTTCTTC	CSASGWLARRNEQFF
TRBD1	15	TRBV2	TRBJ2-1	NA	TGTGCCAGCAGTTCCGACAGGGACCCTTACAATGAGCAGTTCTTC	CASSSDRDPYNEQFF
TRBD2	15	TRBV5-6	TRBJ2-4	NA	TGTGCCAGCAGCTCAGTCGTAGCGGGAGCAAGCATTCAGTACTTC	CASSSVVAGASIQYF
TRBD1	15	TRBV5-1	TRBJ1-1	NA	TGCGCCAGCAGCCCGCAGACAGGGGTGAACACTGAAGCTTTCTTT	CASSPQTGVNTEAFF
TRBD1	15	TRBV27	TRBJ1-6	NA	TGTGCCAGCAGTTTAGAGGGGGCTTATAATTCACCCCTCCACTTT	CASSLEGAYNSPLHF
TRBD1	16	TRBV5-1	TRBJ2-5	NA	TGCGCCAGCAGCTTGCCCAGACAGGGCCCTCAAGAGACCCAGTACTTC	CASSLPRQGPQETQYF
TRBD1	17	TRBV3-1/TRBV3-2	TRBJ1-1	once	TGTGCCAGCAGTCCGGGACTGGGACAGGGGTTTTATACTGAAGCTTTCTTT	CASSPGLGQGFYTEAFF
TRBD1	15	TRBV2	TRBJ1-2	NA	TGTGCCAGCAGCATTCCGGGACAGAACGTTCATGGCTACACCTTC	CASSIPGQNVHGYTF
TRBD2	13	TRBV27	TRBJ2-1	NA	TGTGCCAGCAGGGGTAGCGGGAGCAATGAGCAGTTCTTC	CASRGSGSNEQFF
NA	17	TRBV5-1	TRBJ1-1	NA	TGCGCCAGCAGCTTGACACTTGGGGGGATCAGGAACACTGAAGCTTTCTTT	CASSLTLGGIRNTEAFF
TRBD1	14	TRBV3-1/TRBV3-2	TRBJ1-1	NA	TGTGCCAGCAGCCTTGACAGGGGGCAGACTGAAGCTTTCTTT	CASSLDRGQTEAFF
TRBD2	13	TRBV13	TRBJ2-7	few	TGTGCCAGCAGCGGGAGGGCCAGCTACGAGCAGTACTTC	CASSGRASYEQYF
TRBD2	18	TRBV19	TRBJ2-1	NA	TGTGCCAGTAGTATAGGGGGACTAGCGGGAGGGCCGGGCAATGAGCAGTTCTTC	CASSIGGLAGGPGNEQFF